The 23 T cell receptor beta chains listed next were all sequenced from one sample in a study of shared clonotypes between healthy human individuals. Here immunoSEQ multiplex PCR was the method, and the copy in TCRdb shows in-frame clones only, minus some. The table lists about 520,000 clones, approximately 78% of them singletons. What was sequenced was PBMCs. These receptors came from a woman between 40 and 50 years old in good health. Some clones in this sample may be carry-over from other donors' samples.

The chain couples TRBV7-8 to TRBJ1-5; D remains unclear. The V gene's germline CDR1 is SGHVS and CDR2 FQNEAQ. The CDR3 is 15 residues long. V lost 5 bases and J 0 bases, leaving 11 bases between the germline ends. The CDR3 protein is CASSPYTSSNQPQHF. The CDR3 DNA reads TGTGCCAGCAGCCCATACACCAGTAGCAATCAGCCCCAGCATTTT.

For the CDR3, the DNA is TGTGCCAGCAAGGCGGGAGGCACAGATACGCAGTATTTT. Amino acids: CASKAGGTDTQYF. The chain joins TRBV19 to TRBJ2-3; 7 bases line up with TRBD2. In germline, CDR1 is LNHDA, CDR2 SQIVND (reference sequence). The ends lost 9 bases at V and 1 base at J; junction bases unmatched: 4. The CDR3 sequence is 13 residues long.

This clone was counted only a few times. V usage is TRBV6-1 and J usage is TRBJ1-6; perhaps TRBD1 as D (5 bases). This CDR3 contains 14 residues. The V end was cut by 8 bases, the J end by 7 bases, with 15 bases between. CDR1 is MNHNS and CDR2 is SASEGT in the germline V gene. Here the CDR3 reads CASDPEGQNSPLHF. The CDR3 DNA follows: TGTGCCAGCGACCCTGAGGGGCAAAATTCACCCCTCCACTTT.

The genes are TRBV28 and TRBJ1-2, with TRBD1 matching over 7 bases. V lost 6 bases to trimming and J lost 4 bases; unmatched junction nucleotides: 5. The CDR3 is 13 residues long. CDR1 is MDHEN, CDR2 SYDVKM, per germline. The CDR3 spells CASRGDRVYGYTF. DNA of the CDR3: TGTGCCAGCAGGGGAGACAGGGTCTATGGCTACACCTTC.

The chain has TRBV30 and TRBJ2-7; D may correspond to TRBD1 or TRBD2 (5 bases each). The V end lost 2 bases, the J end lost 4 bases, and 15 bases lay between the germline ends. This CDR3 contains 14 residues. CDR1 is GTSNPN, CDR2 SVGIG, per germline (reference sequence). The CDR3 reads CAWSSVLGVYEQYF. DNA for the CDR3: TGTGCCTGGAGTTCCGTACTAGGGGTTTACGAGCAGTACTTC. The variable domain in full, with the rest retrieved from reference TRBV30 and TRBJ2-7, is SQTIHQWPATLVQPVGSPLSLECTVEGTSNPNLYWYRQAAGRGLQLLFYSVGIGQISSEVPQNLSASRPQDRQFILSSKKLLLSDSGFYLCAWSSVLGVYEQYFGPGTRLTVT.

This clone was counted ten times or more. Here the CDR3 reads CASSVEAGEVGELFF. For the CDR3, the DNA is TGTGCCAGCAGTGTAGAAGCGGGAGAGGTCGGGGAGCTGTTTTTT. This rearrangement joins TRBV6-1 to TRBJ2-2; 8 bases line up with TRBD2. CDR3 length: 15 residues. Per the germline V gene, CDR1 is MNHNS and CDR2 is SASEGT. Trimming took 4 bases from V and 7 from J; bases not matched to a gene: 8.

There are many counts of this clone. The CDR3 reads CASSEFRTSGRANEQFF. The DNA for the CDR3 is TGCGCCAGCAGTGAGTTCCGGACTAGCGGGAGGGCGAATGAGCAGTTCTTC. The chain couples TRBV10-2 to TRBJ2-1, with 15 bases that match TRBD2. The CDR3 contains 17 residues. V was clipped by 1 base and J by 7 bases; unmatched bases: 5. CDR1 WSHSY and CDR2 SAAADI come from the germline V gene.

This clone was found a few times. V and J are TRBV28 and TRBJ2-7; D may be TRBD2 (5 bases). V shed 3 bases and J shed 5 bases, with 8 bases lying between them. This CDR3 contains 12 residues. From germline, CDR1 is MDHEN and CDR2 SYDVKM. CDR3 sequence: CASSFLRDEQYF. Written as DNA, the CDR3 is TGTGCCAGCAGTTTCTTGAGGGACGAGCAGTACTTC.

The chain employs TRBV27 and TRBJ2-1; D is unclear. The CDR3 is 12 residues long. V lost 5 bases and J lost 5, with 7 bases in between. The germline CDR1 and CDR2 sequences are MNHEY and SMNVEV (reference sequence). The CDR3, as DNA: TGTGCCAGCAGTCTCCGGCACAATGAGCAGTTCTTC. Translated: CASSLRHNEQFF.

J is TRBJ2-7 and V is TRBV10-3; 10 nucleotides align to TRBD2. CDR3 length: 16 residues. J gave up 2 bases and V 2 bases, and 6 bases lay outside the gene matches. The germline CDR1 and CDR2 sequences are ENHRY and SYGVKD. The CDR3 DNA reads TGTGCCATCAGTGAGCTTGTAGCGGGAGGCCCCTACGAGCAGTACTTC. Translating gives CAISELVAGGPYEQYF.

The chain carries TRBV19 and TRBJ1-4; D remains ambiguous. V lost 6 bases and J lost 8, with 19 bases in between. Germline V gene lookup returns CDR1 LNHDA and CDR2 SQIVND (reference sequence). The CDR3 totals 15 residues. CDR3 in amino acids: CASRNRDVGGEKLFF. In DNA form, the CDR3 reads TGTGCCAGTAGAAACCGCGACGTTGGTGGCGAAAAACTGTTTTTT.

The chain uses TRBV10-3 and TRBJ2-7; 12 nucleotides align to TRBD2. From germline, CDR1 is ENHRY and CDR2 SYGVKD. V was pared by 6 bases and J by 2 bases, with 2 bases of the junction left unmatched. The CDR3 runs 14 residues. The CDR3 DNA sequence: TGTGCCATCAGGGGGACTAGCGGGCCCTACGAGCAGTACTTC. Translated: CAIRGTSGPYEQYF.

This chain uses TRBV5-1 with TRBJ2-5; TRBD2 might be the D (5 bases). The better agreement between TRBJ2-7 and the DNA end casts doubt on the J call. The CDR3 has 15 amino acids. Germline V gene sequence: CDR1 SGHRS, CDR2 YFSETQ. CDR3 in DNA: TGCGCCAGCAGCTTGGGCTCAATCCCCGCGGGCGAGCAGTACTTC. As protein: CASSLGSIPAGEQYF.

The CDR3 protein is CASSSPLESSYNEQFF. The CDR3 coding sequence is TGTGCCAGCAGTTCGCCACTAGAGAGCTCCTACAATGAGCAGTTCTTC. This chain uses TRBV27 with TRBJ2-1, with a tentative D call TRBD2 (5 bases). Germline V gene data show CDR1 as MNHEY and CDR2 as SMNVEV (reference sequence). The CDR3 length is 16 residues. V was cut by 4 bases and J by 0 bases, with 13 bases left in between.

Concerning this clone: This same CDR3 is encoded by further DNA sequences in the sample. The chain combines TRBV11-2 with TRBJ1-5; possibly TRBD1 for D (5 bases). The CDR3 runs 13 residues. Germline assignment: CDR1 SGHAT and CDR2 FQNNGV. Trimming stripped 3 bases from V and 4 bases from J, with 7 bases between. Written as DNA, the CDR3 is TGTGCCAGCAGCTTCGACAGAAATCAGCCCCAGCATTTT. This encodes CASSFDRNQPQHF.

This clone was observed at least ten times. V and J are TRBV5-1 and TRBJ2-3; D is perhaps TRBD1 (6 bases). V lost 5 bases and J lost 3, with 16 bases in between. Germline V lookup: CDR1 SGHRS, CDR2 YFSETQ. The CDR3 length is 15 residues. DNA for the CDR3: TGCGCCAGCAGTCTAGGTGTTAGGGGGACAGATACGCAGTATTTT. Protein sequence: CASSLGVRGTDTQYF. Full variable domain (remainder filled in from reference TRBV5-1 and TRBJ2-3): KAGVTQTPRYLIKTRGQQVTLSCSPISGHRSVSWYQQTPGQGLQFLFEYFSETQRNKGNFPGRFSGRQFSNSRSEMNVSTLELGDSALYLCASSLGVRGTDTQYFGPGTRLTVL.

This clone has a single count. This rearrangement joins TRBV18 to TRBJ2-1; D gene uncertain. The V end was cut by 6 bases, the J end by 3 bases, with 12 bases between. CDR1 KGHSH and CDR2 LQKENI come from the germline V gene. The CDR3 runs to 14 residues. The CDR3, as DNA: TGTGCCAGCTCGCCCGACAAAGTCTACAATGAGCAGTTCTTC. Translating gives CASSPDKVYNEQFF.

The chain has TRBV25-1 and TRBJ2-5, with D maybe TRBD1 (7 bases). The V and J ends lost 6 bases and 2 bases respectively, with 19 bases between them. CDR1 is MGHDK and CDR2 is SYGVNS in the germline V gene. This CDR3 is 16 amino acids long. The CDR3 protein is CASSRAGRGKQETQYF. CDR3 bases: TGTGCCAGCAGCAGAGCGGGCAGGGGGAAACAAGAGACCCAGTACTTC. The variable domain in full, completed from reference TRBV25-1 and TRBJ2-5, reads EADIYQTPRYLVIGTGKKITLECSQTMGHDKMYWYQQDPGMELHLIHYSYGVNSTEKGDLSSESTVSRIRTEHFPLTLESARPSHTSQYLCASSRAGRGKQETQYFGPGTRLLVL.

Details on this clone: This likely came from a read error, as a far larger clone is one base away. This chain joins TRBV5-1 and TRBJ2-7; 13 bases align to TRBD2. Germline assignment: CDR1 SGHRS and CDR2 YFSETQ. The CDR3 length is 16 residues. The CDR3 DNA sequence: TGCGTCAGCAGCCCCGGACTAGCGGGGGTGGCCTACGAGCAGTACTTC. Amino acids: CVSSPGLAGVAYEQYF.

The chain has TRBV14 and TRBJ2-1; maybe TRBD2 (6 bases). CDR1 and CDR2 from the germline V gene are SGHDN and FVKESK. The CDR3 spans 15 residues. Trimming removed 1 base from V and 3 bases from J, with 10 bases in between. The CDR3 sequence: CASSQVADYYNEQFF. CDR3 DNA: TGTGCCAGCAGCCAAGTGGCGGACTACTACAATGAGCAGTTCTTC.

The sample holds a few counts of this clone. This sequence joins TRBV5-1 and TRBJ2-1; D may be TRBD2 (5 bases). The germline V and J ends were trimmed by 7 bases and 2 bases, with 16 bases remaining between them. CDR3 length: 15 residues. Germline values: CDR1 SGHRS, CDR2 YFSETQ. This CDR3 reads CASRPADLAYNEQFF. CDR3 coding DNA: TGCGCCAGCCGGCCCGCGGACTTGGCCTACAATGAGCAGTTCTTC.

This clone appeared once. V gene TRBV18 combines with J gene TRBJ2-7; D is undetermined. The germline CDR1 and CDR2 sequences are KGHSH and LQKENI. V shed 3 bases and J shed 5 bases, with 20 bases lying between them. The CDR3 has 16 amino acids. The CDR3: CASSPGVGPFSNEQYF. The CDR3 DNA reads as TGTGCCAGCTCACCTGGTGTGGGTCCCTTCTCTAACGAGCAGTACTTC. Supplemented by reference TRBV18 and TRBJ2-7, the full variable domain reads NAGVMQNPRHLVRRRGQEARLRCSPMKGHSHVYWYRQLPEEGLKFMVYLQKENIIDESGMPKERFSAEFPKEGPSILRIQQVVRGDSAAYFCASSPGVGPFSNEQYFGPGTRLTVT.

V usage is TRBV27 and J usage is TRBJ1-1, with 10 nucleotides matching TRBD1. The junction had 5 bases not matched to a gene; V was cut back by 3 bases and J by 4 bases. Germline-derived CDR1 and CDR2 are MNHEY and SMNVEV (reference sequence). CDR3 size: 15 residues. The CDR3 DNA reads TGTGCCAGCAGTTTGAGGACAGGGGGTAGCACTGAAGCTTTCTTT. Its protein product is CASSLRTGGSTEAFF.